Listed here are 25 T cell receptor beta chains from one sample, sequenced in a study of T cell changes during pregnancy in multiple sclerosis. The repertoire was sequenced with immunoSEQ multiplex PCR; TCRdb's copy has only in-frame clones and lacks some. Altogether some 49,000 clones are present, about 90% being singletons, with the ten largest covering around 5%. The specimen was peripheral blood, collected after pregnancy. These receptor sequences come from a female donor in good health, enrolled as a control in a pregnancy study.

CDR3 amino acids: CATRTGGVADTQYF. The CDR3 nucleotides read TGTGCCACCAGGACAGGGGGCGTCGCAGATACGCAGTATTTT. The chain combines TRBV15 with TRBJ2-3; the match to TRBD1 covers 10 bases. The CDR3 sequence is 14 residues long. Germline-derived CDR1 and CDR2 are LNHNV and YYDKDF (reference sequence). The V gene end was trimmed by 6 bases and the J gene end by 4 bases; junction bases not matched to a gene: 4. Variable domain in full (rest from reference TRBV15 and TRBJ2-3): DAMVIQNPRYQVTQFGKPVTLSCSQTLNHNVMYWYQQKSSQAPKLLFHYYDKDFNNEADTPDNFQSRRPNTSFCFLDIRSPGLGDTAMYLCATRTGGVADTQYFGPGTRLTVL.

The chain combines TRBV18 with TRBJ2-5; D unresolved. Germline CDR1 and CDR2: KGHSH and LQKENI. CDR3 length: 13 residues. Between the trimmed V and J ends, which lost 3 bases and 5 bases, there was a span of 10 bases. CDR3 DNA sequence: TGTGCCAGCTCACCTTCCCCCCTCGAGACCCAGTACTTC. Translation: CASSPSPLETQYF. The full variable domain, rest sourced from reference TRBV18 and TRBJ2-5, is NAGVMQNPRHLVRRRGQEARLRCSPMKGHSHVYWYRQLPEEGLKFMVYLQKENIIDESGMPKERFSAEFPKEGPSILRIQQVVRGDSAAYFCASSPSPLETQYFGPGTRLLVL.

V is TRBV4-2 and J is TRBJ1-3, with D maybe TRBD1 (6 bases). V dropped 5 bases and J dropped 4 bases, with 18 bases sitting between them. The CDR3 covers 16 residues. CDR1 is LGHNA and CDR2 is YNFKEQ in the germline V gene. For the CDR3, the DNA is TGTGCCAGCAGCGAGGACCGGGGGGCGCGGGGAAACACCATATATTTT. Protein sequence: CASSEDRGARGNTIYF.

V is TRBV6-5 and J is TRBJ1-6; possibly TRBD1 for D (6 bases). V shed 2 bases and J shed 10 bases, with 18 bases lying between them. In germline, CDR1 is MNHEY, CDR2 SVGAGI. The CDR3 totals 16 residues. Written as DNA, the CDR3 is TGTGCCAGCAGTTACACAGGACAGAACTCCGGGTCACCCCTCCACTTT. Its translation: CASSYTGQNSGSPLHF.

V gene TRBV6-5 combines with J gene TRBJ1-2, with a possible D match to TRBD1 (5 bases). V was clipped by 10 bases and J by 8 bases, with 14 bases between them. Germline-derived CDR1 and CDR2 are MNHEY and SVGAGI. The CDR3 has 11 amino acids. The chain's CDR3 is CATWQKGGYTF. As DNA, the CDR3 is TGTGCCACCTGGCAGAAGGGGGGCTACACCTTC.

V usage is TRBV27 and J usage is TRBJ1-1; 7 bases fit TRBD1. CDR1 MNHEY and CDR2 SMNVEV come from the germline V gene (reference sequence). With 3 bases clipped from V and 7 bases from J, the junction kept 5 bases outside the gene matches. This CDR3 has 13 amino acids. DNA of the CDR3: TGTGCCAGCAGTTTCCCAGGGGGAAATGAAGCTTTCTTT. Protein: CASSFPGGNEAFF.

The CDR3 spells CASSQDRGRGGEKLFF. As DNA, the CDR3 is TGTGCCAGCAGCCAAGATCGCGGGAGAGGCGGTGAAAAACTGTTTTTT. The chain couples TRBV4-2 to TRBJ1-4; D is ambiguous. Germline CDR1 is LGHNA and CDR2 is YNFKEQ. Trimming cost V 0 bases and J 7 bases, with 15 bases left between them. The CDR3 length is 16 residues.

The table lists this clone with a few counts. This chain connects TRBV9 to TRBJ2-1; D is perhaps TRBD1 (5 bases). The CDR3 covers 14 residues. The V end lost 0 bases, the J end lost 6 bases, and 10 bases lay between the germline ends. Germline CDR1 reads SGDLS; CDR2 reads YYNGEE. DNA for the CDR3: TGTGCCAGCAGCGTAGTTGGCAGGGTCAATGAGCAGTTCTTC. This encodes CASSVVGRVNEQFF. Drawing the rest from reference TRBV9 and TRBJ2-1, the complete variable domain is DSGVTQTPKHLITATGQRVTLRCSPRSGDLSVYWYQQSLDQGLQFLIQYYNGEERAKGNILERFSAQQFPDLHSELNLSSLELGDSALYFCASSVVGRVNEQFFGPGTRLTVL.

The chain has TRBV27 and TRBJ2-1, with TRBD2 as a possible D gene (7 bases). Germline V gene sequence: CDR1 MNHEY, CDR2 SMNVEV (reference sequence). CDR3 length: 14 amino acids. The V and J ends lost 3 bases and 5 bases respectively, with 11 bases between them. CDR3 sequence reads: CASSFGGPDNEQFF. DNA for the CDR3: TGTGCCAGCAGTTTCGGGGGGCCCGACAATGAGCAGTTCTTC.

The rearrangement links TRBV18 to TRBJ1-2; TRBD1 matches at 9 bases. The CDR3 runs 14 residues. The germline CDR1 and CDR2 sequences are KGHSH and LQKENI. V dropped 1 base and J dropped 6; count of bases not matched to a gene: 3. CDR3 loop: CASSPLRDRDGYTF. The DNA of the CDR3 is TGTGCCAGCTCACCACTCCGGGACAGGGATGGCTACACCTTC.

V gene TRBV5-1 combines with J gene TRBJ1-6; 8 bases align to TRBD1. The CDR3 has 17 residues. V lost 0 bases and J lost 6; bases outside the gene matches: 8. The germline CDR1 and CDR2 sequences are SGHRS and YFSETQ. The CDR3 coding sequence is TGCGCCAGCAGCTTGGTCTCTCCGGGACAGGCTAATTCACCCCTCCACTTT. This sequence encodes CASSLVSPGQANSPLHF. Filled out from reference TRBV5-1 and TRBJ1-6, the complete variable domain reads KAGVTQTPRYLIKTRGQQVTLSCSPISGHRSVSWYQQTPGQGLQFLFEYFSETQRNKGNFPGRFSGRQFSNSRSEMNVSTLELGDSALYLCASSLVSPGQANSPLHFGNGTRLTVT.

The chain has TRBV4-3 and TRBJ1-4; D call uncertain. V shed 0 bases and J shed 8 bases, with 16 bases lying between them. This CDR3 contains 16 residues. Germline loops: CDR1 LGHNA, CDR2 YSLEER. CDR3 nucleotides: TGCGCCAGCAGCCAAGATAAGAACGGACTGTGGGAAAAACTGTTTTTT. Translation: CASSQDKNGLWEKLFF.

This chain joins TRBV5-4 and TRBJ2-7; 9 bases align to TRBD1. There are 16 residues in the CDR3. Looked up from germline, CDR1 is SGHNT and CDR2 is YYREEE (reference sequence). J lost 7 bases, V lost 0 bases, and 11 bases had no gene match. CDR3 bases: TGTGCCAGCAGCTTGGCCCCTGGGACAGGGTTTGGAGAGCAGTACTTC. Translation: CASSLAPGTGFGEQYF.

The chain links TRBV7-9 to TRBJ1-6; 9 bases map to TRBD1. V trimming: 4 bases; J trimming: 6 bases; junction bases outside the gene matches: 7. The CDR3 totals 16 residues. Per germline, CDR1 SEHNR and CDR2 FQNEAQ (reference sequence). CDR3 DNA sequence: TGTGCCAGCAGCTACCCCGGGACAGGGTTTAATTCACCCCTCCACTTT. This translates into CASSYPGTGFNSPLHF.

The chain is built from TRBV7-3 and TRBJ2-1; 7 nucleotides line up with TRBD1. The CDR3 has 13 residues. Germline-derived CDR1 and CDR2 are SGHTA and FQGTGA. After removal of 2 bases from V and 8 bases from J, the junction contained 3 bases not matched to a gene. The CDR3 loop is CASSLQGVDEQFF. DNA for the CDR3: TGTGCCAGCAGCTTACAGGGGGTAGATGAGCAGTTCTTC.

This clone appeared once. The chain carries TRBV11-3 and TRBJ2-2; tentatively, D is TRBD1 (5 bases). The germline V gene has CDR1 SGHNT and CDR2 YENEEA. The germline V and J ends were trimmed by 5 bases and 2 bases, with 12 bases remaining between them. The CDR3 is 15 residues long. This CDR3 reads CASSRGQVNTGELFF. CDR3 coding DNA: TGTGCCAGCAGCCGAGGACAAGTAAACACCGGGGAGCTGTTTTTT.

This chain links TRBV7-7 with TRBJ2-5, with D uncertain. This CDR3 region has 14 residues. The ends were cut back, 0 bases at V and 5 bases at J, with 10 bases in the middle. Germline values: CDR1 SSHAT, CDR2 FNYEAQ (reference sequence). CDR3: CASSLAPEAETQYF. The CDR3 DNA reads TGTGCCAGCAGCTTAGCACCGGAAGCGGAGACCCAGTACTTC.

V usage is TRBV7-9 and J usage is TRBJ1-1; weak D call: TRBD1 (6 bases). Germline CDR1 is SEHNR and CDR2 is FQNEAQ (reference sequence). Trimming left V 1 base short and J 0 bases short, with 12 bases between. The CDR3 spans 16 residues. The CDR3 reads CASSLGLRTVNTEAFF. CDR3 nucleotide sequence: TGTGCCAGCAGCTTAGGATTACGGACAGTGAACACTGAAGCTTTCTTT.

This clone appeared a few times. The V and J genes are TRBV6-5 and TRBJ2-3; D unclear. Trimming left V 0 bases short and J 3 bases short, with 4 bases between. CDR1 and CDR2 from the germline V gene are MNHEY and SVGAGI. The CDR3 is 13 residues long. In nucleotides, the CDR3 is TGTGCCAGCAGTTACTCCCTTACAGATACGCAGTATTTT. Residues: CASSYSLTDTQYF.

This sequence joins TRBV11-2 and TRBJ2-7; 7 nucleotides match TRBD2. V trimming: 5 bases; J trimming: 1 base; junction bases outside the gene matches: 11. The CDR3 is 16 residues long. Germline-derived CDR1 and CDR2 are SGHAT and FQNNGV. The CDR3 DNA sequence: TGTGCCAGCAGCACGCTACTAGCGCCTAATTCCTACGAGCAGTACTTC. Its protein product is CASSTLLAPNSYEQYF.

The chain recombines TRBV6-5 with TRBJ2-1; 11 bases are a match to TRBD2. Germline lookup yields CDR1 MNHEY and CDR2 SVGAGI. Trimming took 4 bases from V and 10 from J; bases not matched to a gene: 6. The CDR3 extends over 14 amino acids. In DNA form, the CDR3 reads TGTGCCAGCAGTTCCACCCGACTAGCGGGGGAGCAGTTCTTC. It specifies CASSSTRLAGEQFF.

This chain joins TRBV6-4 and TRBJ1-1, with a tentative D call TRBD1 (5 bases). The CDR3 has 15 residues. With 3 bases removed from V and 4 bases from J, the gap between germline ends came to 15 bases. Germline CDR1 reads MRHNA; CDR2 reads SNTAGT. The CDR3 DNA is TGTGCCAGCAGTGAGCAGGGTACGGGGGGCACTGAAGCTTTCTTT. Residues: CASSEQGTGGTEAFF.

This chain links TRBV9 with TRBJ2-3, with 7 bases aligning to TRBD2. Trimming took 3 bases from V and 2 from J; bases not matched to a gene: 9. The CDR3 runs 16 residues. CDR1 SGDLS and CDR2 YYNGEE come from the germline V gene. CDR3 protein: CASSEKLAPTTDTQYF. The DNA for the CDR3 is TGTGCCAGCAGCGAAAAACTAGCGCCTACCACAGATACGCAGTATTTT.

The chain combines TRBV19 with TRBJ1-1, with 9 bases matching TRBD1. This CDR3 region has 14 residues. Germline V gene sequence: CDR1 LNHDA, CDR2 SQIVND (reference sequence). V dropped 5 bases and J dropped 4; count of bases not matched to a gene: 5. As DNA, the CDR3 is TGTGCCAGTAGTGAAAGACAGGGGGGCACTGAAGCTTTCTTT. It yields the protein CASSERQGGTEAFF.

This CDR3 is CASSESRSRSNEQFF. Here the CDR3 DNA reads TGTGCCAGCAGCGAGAGTCGATCTAGGTCCAATGAGCAGTTCTTC. This chain links TRBV28 with TRBJ2-1; D gene unclear. The CDR3 has 15 amino acids. CDR1 is MDHEN, CDR2 SYDVKM, per germline. V shed 6 bases and J shed 6 bases, with 18 bases lying between them.